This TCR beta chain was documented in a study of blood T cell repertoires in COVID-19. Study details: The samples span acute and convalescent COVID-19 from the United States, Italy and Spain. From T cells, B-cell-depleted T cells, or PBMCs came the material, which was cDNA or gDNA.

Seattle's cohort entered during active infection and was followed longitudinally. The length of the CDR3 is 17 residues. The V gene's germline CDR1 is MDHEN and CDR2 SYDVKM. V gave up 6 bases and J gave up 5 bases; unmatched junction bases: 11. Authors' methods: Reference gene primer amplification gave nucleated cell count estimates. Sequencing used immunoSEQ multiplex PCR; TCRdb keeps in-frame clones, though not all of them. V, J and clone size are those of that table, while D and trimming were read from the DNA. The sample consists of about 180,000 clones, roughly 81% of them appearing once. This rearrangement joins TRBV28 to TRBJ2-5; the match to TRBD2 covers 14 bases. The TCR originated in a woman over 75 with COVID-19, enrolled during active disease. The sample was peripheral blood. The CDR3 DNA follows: TGTGCCAGCAGGCCGGGACTAGCGGGGGAGCCGGTGGAGACCCAGTACTTC. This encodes CASRPGLAGEPVETQYF.